Each of the 10 T cell receptor beta chains below was sequenced from the same sample in a study of blood T cells in healthy people across ages (dated by TCRdb to the mid-2010s). Libraries were made using 5' RACE. TCRdb shows the sequencer as Illumina HiSeq 2500. A second roughly 6 to 11 cycle PCR used a sample-barcoded 5' primer and a J-beta primer mix. TCRdb trimmed the raw reads at Q25, called clones with MiXCR and kept productive beta chains. Rows matching on CDR3 protein sequence are summarized as one entry with the most common DNA and genes. The sample yields 600,000 to 800,000 distinct CDR3 sequences; more than 45% were counted once. The ten largest clones capture approximately 13% of the sample. The specimen was blood. These TCRs come from a woman over 75 in good health.

The rearrangement links TRBV12-3 or TRBV12-4 to TRBJ2-1; the D gene is possibly TRBD1 (5 bases). Trimming removed 5 bases from V and 9 bases from J, with 11 bases in between. The CDR3 length is 12 residues. The CDR3 spells CASSPSGFEQFF. The DNA of the CDR3 is TGTGCCAGCAGTCCCTCAGGGTTTGAGCAGTTCTTC.

V gene TRBV27 combines with J gene TRBJ1-6; the match to TRBD1 covers 12 bases. This CDR3 contains 15 residues. Germline V gene sequence: CDR1 MNHEY, CDR2 SMNVEV (reference sequence). With 4 bases clipped from V and 8 bases from J, the junction kept 3 bases outside the gene matches. CDR3 bases: TGTGCCAGCAGTTGGGACAGGGGGCGCGATTCACCCCTCCACTTT. Its protein product is CASSWDRGRDSPLHF.

This clonotype was recorded many times. The chain has TRBV29-1 and TRBJ2-3; D gene uncertain. Germline V gene lookup returns CDR1 SQVTM and CDR2 ANQGSEA. V was cut by 5 bases and J by 2 bases, with 11 bases left in between. This CDR3 is 13 amino acids long. The CDR3 DNA reads as TGCAGCGTTAGTATCTTCACCACAGATACGCAGTATTTT. This sequence encodes CSVSIFTTDTQYF.

This clonotype has ten or more counts. The J gene is TRBJ1-4, the V gene TRBV12-3 or TRBV12-4; D is possibly TRBD1 (5 bases). V lost 3 bases and J lost 3, with 11 bases in between. The CDR3 is 15 amino acids. The CDR3 DNA sequence: TGTGCCAGCAGTTTCCAGGGCCTGGCTAATGAAAAACTGTTTTTT. Its translation: CASSFQGLANEKLFF.

A remark on this clonotype: Relative to the germline gene, one junction end is altered; a read error may explain this. The chain recombines TRBV10-1 with TRBJ2-1, with 12 nucleotides matching TRBD2. The CDR3 runs 17 residues. Germline values: CDR1 WNHNN, CDR2 SYGVQD (reference sequence). The CDR3 DNA is TGCGCCAGCAGCGAGTCTGCTCGACTAGCGGGAGCTAGTGAGCAGTTCTTC. Translating it yields CASSESARLAGASEQFF.

This rearrangement joins TRBV24-1 to TRBJ1-6; 9 bases align to TRBD1. Per the germline V gene, CDR1 is KGHDR and CDR2 is SFDVKD. With 3 bases clipped from V and 0 bases from J, the junction kept 8 bases outside the gene matches. This CDR3 comprises 19 residues. The chain's CDR3 is CATSDPGQGISSYNSPLHF. The CDR3, as DNA: TGTGCCACCAGTGATCCCGGACAGGGGATAAGCTCCTATAATTCACCCCTCCACTTT.

In the case of this clonotype: A clone one base away is much larger, so this may be a read error. The V call is TRBV29-1, the J call TRBJ2-5, with 9 nucleotides matching TRBD2. The DNA matches TRBJ2-1 better at its end, which makes the J call doubtful. There are 14 residues in the CDR3. Germline values: CDR1 SQVTM, CDR2 ANQGSEA. CDR3 in DNA: TGCAGCGTTGCCCTAGCGGGGCACCAAGAGACCCAGTTCTTC. Translated: CSVALAGHQETQFF.

With respect to this clonotype: This could be a read error, since a much larger clone is one nucleotide away. V is TRBV20-1 and J is TRBJ1-2; 12 nucleotides align to TRBD1. V lost 1 base and J lost 13; bases outside the gene matches: 7. Germline V lookup: CDR1 DFQATT, CDR2 SNEGSKA (reference sequence). The CDR3 runs to 13 residues. This chain's CDR3 is CSARVGGQGATTF. The CDR3 bases are TGCAGTGCTAGAGTGGGGGGACAGGGGGCAACCACCTTC.

This chain uses TRBV9 with TRBJ1-5; TRBD1 might be the D (5 bases). The V and J ends lost 3 bases and 3 bases respectively, with 10 bases between them. The CDR3 consists of 14 residues. The germline V gene encodes CDR1 SGDLS and CDR2 YYNGEE. In DNA form, the CDR3 reads TGTGCCAGCAGCGCCGACAGATTCAATCAGCCCCAGCATTTT. It yields the protein CASSADRFNQPQHF.

This clonotype is a singleton in its sample. The chain couples TRBV10-3 to TRBJ2-3; 11 nucleotides match TRBD2. The V segment lost 3 bases and the J segment 3 bases; nucleotides outside the gene matches: 14. Germline V gene lookup returns CDR1 ENHRY and CDR2 SYGVKD. The CDR3 contains 19 residues. CDR3 amino acids: CAISDPGTSGSLLTDTQYF. For the CDR3, the DNA is TGTGCCATCAGTGACCCTGGGACTAGCGGTTCGCTACTAACAGATACGCAGTATTTT.